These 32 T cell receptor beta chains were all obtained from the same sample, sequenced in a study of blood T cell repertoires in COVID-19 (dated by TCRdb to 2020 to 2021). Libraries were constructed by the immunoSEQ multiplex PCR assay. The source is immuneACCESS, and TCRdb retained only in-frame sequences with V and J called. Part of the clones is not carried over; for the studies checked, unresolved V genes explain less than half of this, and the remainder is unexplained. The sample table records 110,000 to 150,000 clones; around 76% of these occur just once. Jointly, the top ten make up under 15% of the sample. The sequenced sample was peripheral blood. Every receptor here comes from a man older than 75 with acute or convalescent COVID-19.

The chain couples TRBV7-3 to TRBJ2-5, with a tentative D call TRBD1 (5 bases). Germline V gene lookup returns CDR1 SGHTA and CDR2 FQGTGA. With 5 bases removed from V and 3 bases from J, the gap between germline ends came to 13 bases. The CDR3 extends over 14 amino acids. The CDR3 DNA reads TGTGCCAGCAGCCCCGGAGACAGAAAAGAGACCCAGTACTTC. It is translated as CASSPGDRKETQYF.

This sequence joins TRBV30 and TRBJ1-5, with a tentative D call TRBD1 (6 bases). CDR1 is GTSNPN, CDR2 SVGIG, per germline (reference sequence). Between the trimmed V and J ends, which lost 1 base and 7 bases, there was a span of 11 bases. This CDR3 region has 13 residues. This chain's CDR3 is CAWSGIRGQPQHF. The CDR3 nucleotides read TGTGCCTGGAGTGGGATCAGGGGACAGCCCCAGCATTTT.

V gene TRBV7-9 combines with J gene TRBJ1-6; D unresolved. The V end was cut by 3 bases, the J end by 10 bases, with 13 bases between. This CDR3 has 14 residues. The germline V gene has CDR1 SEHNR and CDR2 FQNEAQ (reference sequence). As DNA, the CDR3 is TGTGCCAGCAGCTTCGACATCACATACTCACCCCTCCACTTT. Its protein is CASSFDITYSPLHF.

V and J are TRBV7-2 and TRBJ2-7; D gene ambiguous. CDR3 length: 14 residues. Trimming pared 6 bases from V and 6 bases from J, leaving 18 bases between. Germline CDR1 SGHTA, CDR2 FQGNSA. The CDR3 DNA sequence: TGTGCCAGCAGTTCCGAGAGGCGAGGCCTCGAGCAGTACTTC. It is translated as CASSSERRGLEQYF. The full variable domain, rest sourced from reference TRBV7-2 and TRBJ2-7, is GAGVSQSPSNKVTEKGKDVELRCDPISGHTALYWYRQSLGQGLEFLIYFQGNSAPDKSGLPSDRFSAERTGGSVSTLTIQRTQQEDSAVYLCASSSERRGLEQYFGPGTRLTVT.

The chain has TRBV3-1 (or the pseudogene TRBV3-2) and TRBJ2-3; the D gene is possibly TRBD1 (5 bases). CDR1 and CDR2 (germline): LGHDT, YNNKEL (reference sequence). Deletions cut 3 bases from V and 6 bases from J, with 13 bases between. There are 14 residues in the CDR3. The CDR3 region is CASSQNNQGDTQYF. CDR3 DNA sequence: TGTGCCAGCAGCCAGAACAACCAGGGTGATACGCAGTATTTT.

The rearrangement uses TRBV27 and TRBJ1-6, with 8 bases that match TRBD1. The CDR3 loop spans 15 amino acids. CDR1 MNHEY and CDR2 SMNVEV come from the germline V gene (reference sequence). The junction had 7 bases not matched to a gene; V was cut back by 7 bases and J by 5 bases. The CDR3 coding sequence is TGTGCCAGCACCGGGACAGGAGGGCATAATTCACCCCTCCACTTT. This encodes CASTGTGGHNSPLHF.

The CDR3 coding sequence is TGTGCCAGCAGTTTCACAGGCTATGGCTACACCTTC. Amino acid sequence: CASSFTGYGYTF. This rearrangement joins TRBV6-5 to TRBJ1-2, with a tentative D call TRBD1 (5 bases). The CDR3 consists of 12 residues. From germline, CDR1 is MNHEY and CDR2 SVGAGI. V lost 4 bases and J lost 4, with 7 bases in between.

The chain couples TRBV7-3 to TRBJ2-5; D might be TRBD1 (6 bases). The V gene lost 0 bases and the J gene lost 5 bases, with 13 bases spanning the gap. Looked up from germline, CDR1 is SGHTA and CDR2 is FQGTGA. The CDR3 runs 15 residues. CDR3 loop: CASSLTSLQGETQYF. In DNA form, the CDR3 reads TGTGCCAGCAGCTTAACCTCACTTCAGGGGGAGACCCAGTACTTC. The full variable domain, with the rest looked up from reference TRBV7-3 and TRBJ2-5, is GAGVSQTPSNKVTEKGKYVELRCDPISGHTALYWYRQSLGQGPEFLIYFQGTGAADDSGLPNDRFFAVRPEGSVSTLKIQRTERGDSAVYLCASSLTSLQGETQYFGPGTRLLVL.

CDR3: CASRVGEGNGAGELFF. The CDR3, as DNA: TGTGCCAGCAGGGTGGGAGAAGGGAACGGTGCCGGGGAGCTGTTTTTT. V gene TRBV7-9 combines with J gene TRBJ2-2; D might be TRBD2 (5 bases). Trimming removed 6 bases from V and 6 bases from J, with 20 bases in between. This CDR3 has 16 residues. Per germline, CDR1 SEHNR and CDR2 FQNEAQ (reference sequence).

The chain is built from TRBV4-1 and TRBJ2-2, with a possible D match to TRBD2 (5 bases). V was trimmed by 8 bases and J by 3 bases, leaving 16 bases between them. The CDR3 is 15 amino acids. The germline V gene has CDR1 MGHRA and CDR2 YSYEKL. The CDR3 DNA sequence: TGCGCCAGCGGGCAGGAGACGGAGGACACCGGGGAGCTGTTTTTT. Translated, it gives CASGQETEDTGELFF.

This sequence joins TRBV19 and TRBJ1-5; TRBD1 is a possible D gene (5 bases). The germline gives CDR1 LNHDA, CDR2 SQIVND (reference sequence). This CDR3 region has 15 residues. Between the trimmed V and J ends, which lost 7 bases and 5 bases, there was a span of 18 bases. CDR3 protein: CASNFIGGGYQPQHF. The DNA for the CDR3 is TGTGCCAGTAATTTTATCGGCGGGGGATATCAGCCCCAGCATTTT. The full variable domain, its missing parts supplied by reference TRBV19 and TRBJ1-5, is DGGITQSPKYLFRKEGQNVTLSCEQNLNHDAMYWYRQDPGQGLRLIYYSQIVNDFQKGDIAEGYSVSREKKESFPLTVTSAQKNPTAFYLCASNFIGGGYQPQHFGDGTRLSIL.

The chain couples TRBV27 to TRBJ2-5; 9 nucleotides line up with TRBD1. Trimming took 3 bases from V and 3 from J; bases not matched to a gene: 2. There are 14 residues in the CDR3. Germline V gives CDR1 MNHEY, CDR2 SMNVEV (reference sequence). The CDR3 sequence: CASSLWTGEETQYF. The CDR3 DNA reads TGTGCCAGCAGTTTGTGGACAGGGGAAGAGACCCAGTACTTC.

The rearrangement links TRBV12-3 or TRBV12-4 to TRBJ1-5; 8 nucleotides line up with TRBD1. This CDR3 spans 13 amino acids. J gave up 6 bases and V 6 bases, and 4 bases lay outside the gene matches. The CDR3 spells CASRSQGGQPQHF. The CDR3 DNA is TGTGCCAGCAGGTCACAGGGGGGTCAGCCCCAGCATTTT.

CDR3 nucleotide sequence: TGCGCCAGCAGCTTCTACCTAGCGGGGGGGACAGACAATGAGCAGTTCTTC. Amino acids: CASSFYLAGGTDNEQFF. The V gene is TRBV5-1, the J gene TRBJ2-1, with 12 bases identical to TRBD2. Germline V gives CDR1 SGHRS, CDR2 YFSETQ. The CDR3 is 17 amino acids. The J segment lost 5 bases and the V segment lost 2 bases, leaving 8 bases of the junction unmatched.

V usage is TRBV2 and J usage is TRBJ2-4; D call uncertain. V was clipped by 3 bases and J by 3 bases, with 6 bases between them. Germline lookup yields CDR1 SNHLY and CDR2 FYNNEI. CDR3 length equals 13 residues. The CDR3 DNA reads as TGTGCCAGCAGTGACCCCTACAAAAACATTCAGTACTTC. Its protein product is CASSDPYKNIQYF.

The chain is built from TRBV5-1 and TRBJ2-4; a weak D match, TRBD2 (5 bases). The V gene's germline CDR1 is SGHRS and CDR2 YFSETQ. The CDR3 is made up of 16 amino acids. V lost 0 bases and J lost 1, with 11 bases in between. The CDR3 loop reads CASSLEIRGAKNIQYF. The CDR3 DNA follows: TGCGCCAGCAGCTTGGAGATTAGAGGGGCCAAAAACATTCAGTACTTC.

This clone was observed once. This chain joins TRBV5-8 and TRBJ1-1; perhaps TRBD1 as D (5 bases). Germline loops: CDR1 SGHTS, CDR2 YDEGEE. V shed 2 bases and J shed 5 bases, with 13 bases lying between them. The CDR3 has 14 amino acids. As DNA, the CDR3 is TGTGCCAGCAGCTTACGTCGGGGGTTAACTGAAGCTTTCTTT. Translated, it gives CASSLRRGLTEAFF.

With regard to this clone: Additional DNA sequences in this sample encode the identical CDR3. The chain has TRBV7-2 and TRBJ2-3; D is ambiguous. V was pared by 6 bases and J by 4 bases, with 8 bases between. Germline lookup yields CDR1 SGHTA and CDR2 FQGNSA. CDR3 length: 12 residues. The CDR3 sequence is CASSLLADTQYF. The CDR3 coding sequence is TGTGCCAGCAGTCTATTGGCAGATACGCAGTATTTT.

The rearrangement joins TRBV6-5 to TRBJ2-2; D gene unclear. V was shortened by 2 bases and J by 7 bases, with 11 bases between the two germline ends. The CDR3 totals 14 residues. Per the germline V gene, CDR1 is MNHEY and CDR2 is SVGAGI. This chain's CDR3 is CASSYRAYIGELFF. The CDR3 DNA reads TGTGCCAGCAGTTACCGCGCCTATATCGGGGAGCTGTTTTTT.

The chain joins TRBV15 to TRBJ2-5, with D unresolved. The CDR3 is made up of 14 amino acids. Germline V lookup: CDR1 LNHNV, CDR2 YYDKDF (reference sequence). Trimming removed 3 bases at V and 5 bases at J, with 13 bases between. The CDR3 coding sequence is TGTGCCACCAGCAGGAGCCTAGTTTTGGAGACCCAGTACTTC. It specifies CATSRSLVLETQYF.

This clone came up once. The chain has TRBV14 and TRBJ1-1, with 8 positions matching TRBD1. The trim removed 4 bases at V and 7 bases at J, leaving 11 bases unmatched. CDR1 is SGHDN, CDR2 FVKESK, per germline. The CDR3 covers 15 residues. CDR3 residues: CASSLTLGQGSEAFF. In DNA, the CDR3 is TGTGCCAGCAGCCTTACCCTCGGACAGGGAAGTGAAGCTTTCTTT.

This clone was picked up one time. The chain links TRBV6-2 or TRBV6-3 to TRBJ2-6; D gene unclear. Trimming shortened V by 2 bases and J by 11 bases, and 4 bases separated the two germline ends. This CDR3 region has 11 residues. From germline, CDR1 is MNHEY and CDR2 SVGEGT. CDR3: CASSYIDVLTF. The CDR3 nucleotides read TGTGCCAGCAGTTACATAGACGTCCTGACTTTC.

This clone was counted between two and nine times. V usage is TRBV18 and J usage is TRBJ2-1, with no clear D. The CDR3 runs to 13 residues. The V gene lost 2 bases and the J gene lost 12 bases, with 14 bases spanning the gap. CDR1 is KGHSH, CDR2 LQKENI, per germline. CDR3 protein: CASSPEVRALQFF. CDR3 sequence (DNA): TGTGCCAGCTCACCAGAGGTCCGAGCGTTGCAGTTCTTC.

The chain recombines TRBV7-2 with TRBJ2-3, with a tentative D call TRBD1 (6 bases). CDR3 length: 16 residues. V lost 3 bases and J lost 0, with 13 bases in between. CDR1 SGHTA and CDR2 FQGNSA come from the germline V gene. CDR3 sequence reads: CASSLGTPTSTDTQYF. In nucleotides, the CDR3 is TGTGCCAGCAGCTTGGGGACACCTACTAGCACAGATACGCAGTATTTT.

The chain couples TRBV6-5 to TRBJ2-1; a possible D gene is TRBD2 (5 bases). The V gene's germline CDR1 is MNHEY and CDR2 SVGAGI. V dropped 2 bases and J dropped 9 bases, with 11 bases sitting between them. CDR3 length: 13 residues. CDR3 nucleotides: TGTGCCAGCAGTTACGTCGCGGGTAGTGAGCAGTTCTTC. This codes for CASSYVAGSEQFF.

The CDR3 region is CASSYQQGPGANVLTF. The CDR3 nucleotides read TGTGCCAGCAGTTACCAACAGGGGCCTGGGGCCAACGTCCTGACTTTC. V gene TRBV6-5 combines with J gene TRBJ2-6; 7 nucleotides align to TRBD1. Unmatched junction bases numbered 3, after V lost 2 bases and J lost 2 bases. CDR3 size: 16 residues. Germline lookup yields CDR1 MNHEY and CDR2 SVGAGI.

CDR3 nucleotides: TGTGCCAGTAGTATCATAACAGCGAACACTGAAGCTTTCTTT. This translates into CASSIITANTEAFF. The chain uses TRBV19 and TRBJ1-1; D gene ambiguous. Germline lookup yields CDR1 LNHDA and CDR2 SQIVND (reference sequence). The V and J ends lost 3 bases and 1 base respectively, with 9 bases between them. This CDR3 region has 14 residues.

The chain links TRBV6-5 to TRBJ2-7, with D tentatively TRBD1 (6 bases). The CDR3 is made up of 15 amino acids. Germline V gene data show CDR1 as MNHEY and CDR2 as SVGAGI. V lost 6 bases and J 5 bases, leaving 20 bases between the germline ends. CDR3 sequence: CASSRLLSGTNEQYF. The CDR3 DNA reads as TGTGCCAGCAGCCGCCTCTTGTCCGGGACAAACGAGCAGTACTTC.

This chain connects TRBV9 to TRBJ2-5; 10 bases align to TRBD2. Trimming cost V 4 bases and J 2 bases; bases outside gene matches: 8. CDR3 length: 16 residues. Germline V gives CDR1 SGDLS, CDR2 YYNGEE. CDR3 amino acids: CASSTMTSGPQETQYF. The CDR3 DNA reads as TGTGCCAGCAGCACGATGACTAGCGGGCCGCAAGAGACCCAGTACTTC.

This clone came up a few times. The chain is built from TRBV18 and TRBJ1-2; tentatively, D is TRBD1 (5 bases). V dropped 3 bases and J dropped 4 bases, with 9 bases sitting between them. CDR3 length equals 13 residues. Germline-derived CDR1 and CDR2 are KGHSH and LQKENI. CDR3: CASSPDTVYGYTF. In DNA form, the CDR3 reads TGTGCCAGCTCACCGGACACGGTCTATGGCTACACCTTC.

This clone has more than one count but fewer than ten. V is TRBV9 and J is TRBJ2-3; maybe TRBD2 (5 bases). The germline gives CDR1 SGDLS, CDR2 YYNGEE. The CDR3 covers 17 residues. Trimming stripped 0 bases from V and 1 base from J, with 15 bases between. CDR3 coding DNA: TGTGCCAGCAGCGTAGCTACTTCGGGGTCGGGCACAGATACGCAGTATTTT. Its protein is CASSVATSGSGTDTQYF.

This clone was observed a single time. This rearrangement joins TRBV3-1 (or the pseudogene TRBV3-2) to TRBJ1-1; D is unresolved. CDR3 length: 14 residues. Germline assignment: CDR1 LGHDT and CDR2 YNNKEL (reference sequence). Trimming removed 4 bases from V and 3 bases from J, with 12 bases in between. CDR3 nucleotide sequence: TGTGCCAGCAGCCGTCCGGACTTGGACACTGAAGCTTTCTTT. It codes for CASSRPDLDTEAFF.